Listed below are T cell receptor beta chains from one sample, sequenced in a study of blood T cells in healthy people across ages. One entry per CDR3 protein, called by TCRdb with MiXCR from the 5' RACE reads. The data show 1.5 million to 2 million distinct CDR3 sequences, under 30% seen once. The sample was blood. The receptors were sampled from a young woman in good health. Both conserved end residues are part of each CDR3. The D gene is left open where the match is weak. Size values are once, few and many counts, or a class for expanded clones, and some rows have none.

>TRBV6-5|NA|TRBJ2-2|NA
TGTGCCAGCAGTCGTACATTCACCGGGGAGCTGTTTTTT
CASSRTFTGELFF
>TRBV4-3|NA|TRBJ2-1|few
TGCGCCAGCAGCCAAGGGAGGGGTTCTCCTATTTCTTACAATGAGCAGTTCTTC
CASSQGRGSPISYNEQFF
>TRBV20-1|NA|TRBJ2-7|NA
TGCAGTGTTGCATACAACCCGTTGAGGGCCCAGGACAACGAGCAGTACTTC
CSVAYNPLRAQDNEQYF
>TRBV5-1|NA|TRBJ1-5|NA
TGCGCCAGCCGGGAGGCGGCCAATCAGCCCCAGCATTTT
CASREAANQPQHF
>TRBV5-1|NA|TRBJ2-5|few
TGCGCCAGCAGCCCCGGACAGTTCCAAGAGACCCAGTACTTC
CASSPGQFQETQYF
>TRBV7-4|NA|TRBJ2-4|many
TGTGCCAGCAGCCCAAGAGGGGTAGCCAAAAACATTCAGTACTTC
CASSPRGVAKNIQYF
>TRBV4-1|NA|TRBJ2-1|NA
TGCGCCAGCAGCCGCGGCACGACGGGACAACATCTAAGCTCCTACAATGAGCAGTTCTTC
CASSRGTTGQHLSSYNEQFF
>TRBV28|NA|TRBJ1-5|NA
TGTGCCAGCAGTAGCCGACGGACTAGAAGCCAGCCCCAGCATTTT
CASSSRRTRSQPQHF
>TRBV10-3|TRBD2|TRBJ2-7|NA
TGTGCCGTGGGAGCGGGGGTACACGAGCAGTACTTC
CAVGAGVHEQYF
>TRBV11-2|NA|TRBJ2-7|many
TGTGCCAGCAGCTTAGCTGGCGGGGTCTCCTACGAGCAGTACTTC
CASSLAGGVSYEQYF
>TRBV10-3|NA|TRBJ1-1|few
TGTGCCATCAGTGAGTCGGGGGGCGCTGAAGCTTTCTTT
CAISESGGAEAFF
>TRBV29-1|TRBD2|TRBJ2-3|few
TGCAGCAGTCTAGCGGACAGCACAGATACGCAGTATTTT
CSSLADSTDTQYF
>TRBV2|NA|TRBJ1-1|few
TGTGCCAGCTACCGGCGGGAAGCTTTCTTT
CASYRREAFF
>TRBV6-6|NA|TRBJ2-1|NA
TGTGCCAGCAGAGGGTTTACGGGGGACGATGAGCAGTTCTTC
CASRGFTGDDEQFF
>TRBV3-1|NA|TRBJ2-1|NA
TGTGCCAGCAGCCAAGACCTACGGAGTGAGCAGTTCTTC
CASSQDLRSEQFF
>TRBV11-2|TRBD1|TRBJ2-7|many
TGTGCCAGCAGCTCGAACAGACAGGGCCTCGAGCAGTACTTC
CASSSNRQGLEQYF
>TRBV20-1|TRBD2|TRBJ2-4|NA
TGCAGTGCTCAATCTGAAGGGGAGGGAGATGAGCAGTACTTC
CSAQSEGEGDEQYF
>TRBV28|NA|TRBJ1-5|NA
TGTGCCAGCAGTTCCGGAATAAAGCCCCAGCATTTT
CASSSGIKPQHF
>TRBV24-1|TRBD1|TRBJ1-3|NA
TGTGCCACCAGTGATGATTTTCCCGGGACAGGGGAGGATGGAAACACCATATATTTT
CATSDDFPGTGEDGNTIYF
>TRBV3-1|TRBD1|TRBJ1-2|many
TGTGCCAGCAGCCTAGACGGACAGGGCTATGGCTACACCTTC
CASSLDGQGYGYTF
>TRBV21-1|NA|TRBJ2-7|few
TGTGCCAGCAGCCAACCGGGACAGTTTAACTACGAGCAGTACTTC
CASSQPGQFNYEQYF
>TRBV7-9|TRBD2|TRBJ2-1|NA
TGTGCCAGCAGCTCCGAGGGCGGGAGGCCGGGGGCTAATGAGCAGTTCTTC
CASSSEGGRPGANEQFF
>TRBV29-1|NA|TRBJ2-3|many
TGCAGCGTCATAAAGCCCGGGACCCCTGACACAGATACGCAGTATTTT
CSVIKPGTPDTDTQYF
>TRBV12-3/TRBV12-4|NA|TRBJ1-5|few
TGTGCCAGCAGACCAGACAGGAATCAGCCCCAGCATTTT
CASRPDRNQPQHF
>TRBV4-1|NA|TRBJ2-1|NA
TGCGCCAGCAGCCAAGATCTTCCGGGGATCGGGGGTGAGCAGTTCTTC
CASSQDLPGIGGEQFF
>TRBV5-1|NA|TRBJ2-3|NA
TGCGCCAGCCAAAACATGGGGGCGCAGTATTTT
CASQNMGAQYF
>TRBV6-5|TRBD2|TRBJ2-1|few
TGTGCCAGCAGCCGTTGGACTAGCGGGATGTACAATGAGCAGTTCTTC
CASSRWTSGMYNEQFF
>TRBV10-2|NA|TRBJ2-1|many
TGCGCCAGCAGCCCGGCGGGTGAGCAGTTCTTC
CASSPAGEQFF
>TRBV7-9|NA|TRBJ2-7|NA
TGTGCCAGCAGCTTAGCGCGTGGAGGGGTTCAGGGCTACGAGCAGTACTTC
CASSLARGGVQGYEQYF
>TRBV7-2|NA|TRBJ2-1|NA
NA
CASSFRARGGNEQFF
>TRBV5-1|NA|TRBJ2-5|NA
TGCGCCAGCAGCTCCTTGGGGGCGGGCCAAGAGACCCAGTACTTC
CASSSLGAGQETQYF
>TRBV7-2|TRBD1|TRBJ2-7|many
TGTGCCAGCAGCCCAGAGCCCAGGGGGCCAACCTACGAGCAGTACTTC
CASSPEPRGPTYEQYF
>TRBV2|TRBD1|TRBJ2-7|few
TGTGCCAGCAGTGGACAGGGGGCCGGGTACGAGCAGTACTTC
CASSGQGAGYEQYF
>TRBV20-1|NA|TRBJ2-7|few
TGCAGTGCTAGAGATCACGCAGGCTACTCCTACGAGCAGTACTTC
CSARDHAGYSYEQYF
>TRBV5-1|NA|TRBJ2-3|few
TGCGCCAGCAGCCAGGAAGGCAGGTCAGATACGCAGTATTTT
CASSQEGRSDTQYF
>TRBV5-5|TRBD1|TRBJ2-1|few
TGTGCCAGCAGCACCGCGACAGGGTATAGTGAGCAGTTCTTC
CASSTATGYSEQFF
>TRBV6-1|TRBD2|TRBJ2-5|NA
TGTGCCAGCAGTGGGGGGGTGGCTAGCGGACCACAAGAGACCCAGTACTTC
CASSGGVASGPQETQYF
>TRBV20-1|TRBD2|TRBJ2-7|NA
TGCAGTGCTAAGGGACTAGCGGGAGGGCCCGCCTACGAGCAGTACTTC
CSAKGLAGGPAYEQYF
>TRBV20-1|TRBD2|TRBJ2-3|few
TGCAGTGCAATCGGACTAGCGGAGGGAGATACGCAGTATTTT
CSAIGLAEGDTQYF
>TRBV28|TRBD2|TRBJ2-7|few
TGTGCCAGCATTGGGACTAGCGGCTCCAGTGCCCAGTACTTC
CASIGTSGSSAQYF
>TRBV7-9|TRBD1|TRBJ1-5|NA
TGTGCCAGCAGCTCAGGACAGGGAAACAATCAGCCCCAGCATTTT
CASSSGQGNNQPQHF
>TRBV6-6|NA|TRBJ1-6|NA
TGTGCCAGCAGTTATGGACCGTCAATTGGGCCACCCCTCCACTTT
CASSYGPSIGPPLHF
>TRBV29-1|NA|TRBJ2-7|NA
TGCAGCGTTGATCTTGGGGCAGGGCTCCCCTACGAGCAGTACTTC
CSVDLGAGLPYEQYF
>TRBV6-6|TRBD1|TRBJ2-2|few
TGTGCCAGCAGCCCCCCTCCCAGGGGGCGGGACACCGGGGAGCTGTTTTTT
CASSPPPRGRDTGELFF
>TRBV6-5|NA|TRBJ2-3|NA
TGTGCCAGCAGTCGAGTGGGGGCGGCAAAAGAGACCCAGTATTTT
CASSRVGAAKETQYF
>TRBV7-2|NA|TRBJ1-1|NA
TGTGCCAGCATCCCTATGACAGACCACACTGAAGCTTTCTTT
CASIPMTDHTEAFF
>TRBV29-1|TRBD1|TRBJ1-2|NA
TGCAGCGTTAGGGGACAGACAGCCAACTATGGCTACACCTTC
CSVRGQTANYGYTF
>TRBV20-1|NA|TRBJ1-2|many
TGCAGTGCTCCGCAAGGGGAGGGAGGAGGGGATGGCTACACCTTC
CSAPQGEGGGDGYTF
>TRBV19|TRBD2|TRBJ2-1|NA
TGTGCCAGTAGATCCTTTAGCGGGAGTGCCTTGGAGCAGTTCTTC
CASRSFSGSALEQFF